A single sample is the source of the 9 T cell receptor beta chains below, sequenced in a study of blood T cell repertoires in COVID-19. Measured with immunoSEQ multiplex PCR; TCRdb has only the in-frame clones, and not every one. The table includes approximately 670,000 clones, about nine tenths detected once. The sample was peripheral blood. These receptors all come from a woman under 30 with acute or convalescent COVID-19.

In its sample, this clone was seen a few times. The chain has TRBV7-9 and TRBJ1-2; 7 positions match TRBD1. Germline V CDR1 and CDR2: SEHNR, FQNEAQ (reference sequence). The CDR3 consists of 15 residues. J was trimmed by 5 bases and V by 8 bases; bases with no gene match: 14. The CDR3 nucleotides read TGTGCCAGCCGAAAACTGGGACAGATAATTTATGGCTACACCTTC. Amino acid sequence: CASRKLGQIIYGYTF. The entire variable domain, with the rest obtained from reference TRBV7-9 and TRBJ1-2, is as follows: DTGVSQNPRHKITKRGQNVTFRCDPISEHNRLYWYRQTLGQGPEFLTYFQNEAQLEKSRLLSDRFSAERPKGSFSTLEIQRTEQGDSAMYLCASRKLGQIIYGYTFGSGTRLTVV.

The rearrangement uses TRBV20-1 and TRBJ2-7, with D uncertain. This CDR3 spans 11 amino acids. Looked up from germline, CDR1 is DFQATT and CDR2 is SNEGSKA (reference sequence). V was cut by 2 bases and J by 4 bases, with 6 bases left in between. CDR3 in amino acids: CSARREYEQYF. CDR3 nucleotide sequence: TGCAGTGCTAGACGAGAGTACGAGCAGTACTTC.

The rearrangement joins TRBV18 to TRBJ1-3, with 8 positions matching TRBD1. Germline assignment: CDR1 KGHSH and CDR2 LQKENI. The CDR3 loop spans 15 amino acids. The junction had 5 bases not matched to a gene; V was cut back by 1 base and J by 6 bases. CDR3 sequence: CASSPLATGENTIYF. CDR3 nucleotide sequence: TGTGCCAGCTCACCACTTGCGACAGGGGAAAACACCATATATTTT.

V usage is TRBV5-1 and J usage is TRBJ2-5, with 8 bases aligning to TRBD2. There are 14 residues in the CDR3. Germline CDR1 is SGHRS and CDR2 is YFSETQ. J gave up 4 bases and V 4 bases, and 6 bases lay outside the gene matches. CDR3: CASSLGREGETQYF. CDR3 coding DNA: TGCGCCAGCAGCCTCGGACGGGAGGGAGAGACCCAGTACTTC.

The chain uses TRBV5-6 and TRBJ1-2, with D maybe TRBD1 (5 bases). Per germline, CDR1 SGHDT and CDR2 YYEEEE. The CDR3 is made up of 16 amino acids. Between the trimmed V and J ends, which lost 4 bases and 8 bases, there was a span of 24 bases. As DNA, the CDR3 is TGTGCCAGCAGCCGCGGGAGGGCGGGGGAGGTAGAAGGCTACACCTTC. Its protein is CASSRGRAGEVEGYTF.

The chain couples TRBV15 to TRBJ1-2; weak D call: TRBD1 (5 bases). Trimming took 0 bases from V and 8 from J, leaving 19 bases between them. The CDR3 sequence is 16 residues long. The germline CDR1 and CDR2 sequences are LNHNV and YYDKDF (reference sequence). DNA for the CDR3: TGTGCCACCAGCAGAGATCACGGCAGGGCGCTGGGAGGCTACACCTTC. Encoded protein: CATSRDHGRALGGYTF.

A single count supports this clone. The CDR3 coding sequence is TGTGCCAGCAGCTTGGGGCCGTACAATGAGCAGTTCTTC. It codes for CASSLGPYNEQFF. The rearrangement links TRBV5-4 to TRBJ2-1; D is unclear. The CDR3 has 13 amino acids. Looked up from germline, CDR1 is SGHNT and CDR2 is YYREEE (reference sequence). V was cut by 0 bases and J by 4 bases, with 5 bases left in between.

In the case of this clone: The sample holds other DNA sequences that translate to the same CDR3. This chain connects TRBV24-1 to TRBJ2-2; possibly TRBD1 for D (5 bases). Germline lookup yields CDR1 KGHDR and CDR2 SFDVKD. Trimming left V 3 bases short and J 8 bases short, with 12 bases between. CDR3 length: 14 residues. The CDR3 DNA reads TGTGCCACCAGTGATATCAGGGAAGCTGGGGAGCTGTTTTTT. Protein product: CATSDIREAGELFF.

The chain joins TRBV18 to TRBJ1-6, with TRBD1 identical over 8 bases. The CDR3 extends over 20 amino acids. V shed 2 bases, J shed 8 bases, and the junction held 20 bases outside the gene matches. Germline values: CDR1 KGHSH, CDR2 LQKENI. The CDR3 loop reads CASSPVNLGQGPWGDSPLHF. DNA of the CDR3: TGTGCCAGCTCACCAGTAAATCTTGGACAGGGCCCATGGGGGGATTCACCCCTCCACTTT.